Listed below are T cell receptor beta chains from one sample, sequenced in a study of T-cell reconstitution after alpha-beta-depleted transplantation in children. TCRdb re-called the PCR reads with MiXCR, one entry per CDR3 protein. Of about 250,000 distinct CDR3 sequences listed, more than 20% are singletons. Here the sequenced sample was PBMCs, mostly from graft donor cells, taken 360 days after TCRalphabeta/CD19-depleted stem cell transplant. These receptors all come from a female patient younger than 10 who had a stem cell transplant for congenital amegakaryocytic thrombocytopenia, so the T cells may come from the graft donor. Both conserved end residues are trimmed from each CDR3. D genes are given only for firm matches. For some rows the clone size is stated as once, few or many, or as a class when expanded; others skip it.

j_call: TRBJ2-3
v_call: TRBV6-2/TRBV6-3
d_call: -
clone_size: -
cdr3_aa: ASRPGHWDTQY

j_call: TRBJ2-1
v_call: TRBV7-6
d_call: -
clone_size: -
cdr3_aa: ASSLDGSSWNEQF

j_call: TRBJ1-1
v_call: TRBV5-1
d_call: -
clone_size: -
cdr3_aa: ASRTQGSNTEAF

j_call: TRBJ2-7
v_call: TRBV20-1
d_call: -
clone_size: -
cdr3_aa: SARDPSSGLTHEQY

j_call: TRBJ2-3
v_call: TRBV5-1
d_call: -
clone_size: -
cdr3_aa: ASSLLSSAVTDTQY

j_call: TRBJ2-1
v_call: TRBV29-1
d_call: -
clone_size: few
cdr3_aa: CSRTYNEQF

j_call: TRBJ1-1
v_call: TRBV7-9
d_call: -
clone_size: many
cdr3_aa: ASSPQTGAPITEAF

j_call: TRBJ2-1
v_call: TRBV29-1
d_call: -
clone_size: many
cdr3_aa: SVEASYNEQF

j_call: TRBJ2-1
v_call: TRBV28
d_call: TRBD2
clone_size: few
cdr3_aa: ASSLGSGGSYNEQF

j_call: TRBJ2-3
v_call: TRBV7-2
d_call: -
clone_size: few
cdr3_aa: ASSLPPAVASQY

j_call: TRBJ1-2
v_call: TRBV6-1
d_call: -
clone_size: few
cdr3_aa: ASSRQGSHGYT

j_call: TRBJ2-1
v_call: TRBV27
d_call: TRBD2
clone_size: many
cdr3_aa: ASSLWVAGNEQF

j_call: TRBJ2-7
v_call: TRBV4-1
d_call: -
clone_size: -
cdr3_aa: ASSQVPGRREQY

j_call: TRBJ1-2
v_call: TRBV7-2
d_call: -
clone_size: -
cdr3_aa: ASSLRRPPFRGYT

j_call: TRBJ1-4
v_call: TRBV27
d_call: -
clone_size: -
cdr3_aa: ASRTGLPTNEKLF

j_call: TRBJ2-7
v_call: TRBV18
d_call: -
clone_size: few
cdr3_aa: ASSPDTSSYEQY

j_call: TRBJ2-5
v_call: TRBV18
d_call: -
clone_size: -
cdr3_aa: ASSTEGGLGQETQY

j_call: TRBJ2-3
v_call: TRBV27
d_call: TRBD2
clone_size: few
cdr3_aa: ASWEAGAIETQY

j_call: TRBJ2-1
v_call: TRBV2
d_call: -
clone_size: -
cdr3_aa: ASSGGSYNEQF

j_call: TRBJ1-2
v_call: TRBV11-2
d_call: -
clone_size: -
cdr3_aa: ASSLDFYGYT

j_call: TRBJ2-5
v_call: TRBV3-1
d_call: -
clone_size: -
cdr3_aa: ASSHLRVQETQY

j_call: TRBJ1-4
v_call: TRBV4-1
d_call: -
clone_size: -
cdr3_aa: ASSQEERQGYEKLF

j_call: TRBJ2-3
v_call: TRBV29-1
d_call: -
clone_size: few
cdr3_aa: SARRVGTDTQY

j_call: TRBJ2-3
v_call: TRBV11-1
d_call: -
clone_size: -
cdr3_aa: ASSLDTLGGDADTQY